The subject of this entry is one T cell receptor (beta chain). The data belong to a study of blood T cell repertoires in COVID-19. The overall study: Donors in the United States, Italy and Spain gave samples during acute or convalescent COVID-19. Nucleic acid was either cDNA or gDNA, and it came from T cells, B-cell-depleted T cells, or PBMCs.

The CDR3 contains 16 residues. Germline assignment: CDR1 SSHAT and CDR2 FNYEAQ (reference sequence). Deletions cut 6 bases from V and 6 bases from J, with 20 bases between. In the source study's methods: Estimation of nucleated cell counts relied on the amplification of reference gene primers. Clones were read by immunoSEQ multiplex PCR, and TCRdb kept only the in-frame ones, dropping some. Clone size and V and J calls were adopted from that table, with D and trimming inferred from the DNA. The sample lists about 200,000 clones, about 88% seen once, with 5.5% to 7% in the top ten. The sample comprised peripheral blood. This sequence originates from a woman in her 40s who had recovered from COVID-19. The chain joins TRBV7-7 to TRBJ2-2; D not resolved. This chain's CDR3 is CASSPKQALQAGELFF. CDR3 sequence (DNA): TGTGCCAGCAGTCCAAAACAAGCCCTTCAGGCCGGGGAGCTGTTTTTT.